These T cell receptor beta chains were read from a single sample in a study of shared clonotypes between healthy human individuals. Some clones are missing from TCRdb's copy, which holds only in-frame ones; the method was immunoSEQ multiplex PCR. The sample lists 750,000 to 1,000,000 clones, about 91% occurring once. Sequenced sample: naive CD8+ T cells sorted from blood. These receptors were taken from a man younger than 40 in good health. Both conserved end residues are part of each CDR3. The order of the fields is CDR3 DNA, CDR3 protein, J gene, D gene, clone size, CDR3 length, V gene. D genes are given only for firm matches. A clone size is listed for some rows: how often the clone was seen (once, few, many), or a class if it is expanded.

cdr3_nt: TGTGCCAGCAGTCTCCGGGACGCCGCGGGGAATGAGCAGTTCTTC
cdr3_aa: CASSLRDAAGNEQFF
j_call: TRBJ2-1
d_call: -
clone_size: -
cdr3_length: 15
v_call: TRBV27

cdr3_nt: TGTGCCAGCGGGGGAGGATGGCATGCCGGGGAGCTGTTTTTT
cdr3_aa: CASGGGWHAGELFF
j_call: TRBJ2-2
d_call: -
clone_size: -
cdr3_length: 14
v_call: TRBV27

cdr3_nt: TGTGCCAGCAGCTTAACCGGGACTAGCCCCCGAGAGACCCAGTACTTC
cdr3_aa: CASSLTGTSPRETQYF
j_call: TRBJ2-5
d_call: TRBD2
clone_size: once
cdr3_length: 16
v_call: TRBV7-8

cdr3_nt: TGCAGCGTTGAAGAGAGGGGCGGGCAGGCCTACGAGCAGTACTTC
cdr3_aa: CSVEERGGQAYEQYF
j_call: TRBJ2-7
d_call: -
clone_size: -
cdr3_length: 15
v_call: TRBV29-1

cdr3_nt: TGTGCCAGCAGGGGACAGGAGAGGGCCACAGATACGCAGTATTTT
cdr3_aa: CASRGQERATDTQYF
j_call: TRBJ2-3
d_call: TRBD1
clone_size: -
cdr3_length: 15
v_call: TRBV11-1

cdr3_nt: TGTGCCAGCAGTGACTCGAACAGTCTGGGGCCCCAGCATTTT
cdr3_aa: CASSDSNSLGPQHF
j_call: TRBJ1-5
d_call: -
clone_size: -
cdr3_length: 14
v_call: TRBV6-4

cdr3_nt: TGTGCCAGCAGTTCTAGCGGGAGCACAGATACGCAGTATTTT
cdr3_aa: CASSSSGSTDTQYF
j_call: TRBJ2-3
d_call: TRBD2
clone_size: -
cdr3_length: 14
v_call: TRBV25-1

cdr3_nt: TGTGCCAGCAGCAAAAATAGGCGGGAGGAGCAGTTCTTC
cdr3_aa: CASSKNRREEQFF
j_call: TRBJ2-1
d_call: TRBD2
clone_size: -
cdr3_length: 13
v_call: TRBV7-8

cdr3_nt: TGCGCCAGCAGCCCATGGGGGACAGGTCCCATGAACACTGAAGCTTTCTTT
cdr3_aa: CASSPWGTGPMNTEAFF
j_call: TRBJ1-1
d_call: TRBD1
clone_size: -
cdr3_length: 17
v_call: TRBV4-1

cdr3_nt: TGTGCCAGCAGCTTGGCCCCGGGGGGCAGGGAGCCCCAGCATTTT
cdr3_aa: CASSLAPGGREPQHF
j_call: TRBJ1-5
d_call: -
clone_size: -
cdr3_length: 15
v_call: TRBV5-4

cdr3_nt: TGTGCCAGCAGCTTTACGGTTCGGCGGGAGGTCTCCTACAATGAGCAGTTCTTC
cdr3_aa: CASSFTVRREVSYNEQFF
j_call: TRBJ2-1
d_call: TRBD2
clone_size: -
cdr3_length: 18
v_call: TRBV11-2

cdr3_nt: TGTGCCAGCGAAGGACTGGACTACGAGCAGTACTTC
cdr3_aa: CASEGLDYEQYF
j_call: TRBJ2-7
d_call: -
clone_size: few
cdr3_length: 12
v_call: TRBV28

cdr3_nt: TGTGCCAGCAGCGACTTCCGGGACACAGATACGCAGTATTTT
cdr3_aa: CASSDFRDTDTQYF
j_call: TRBJ2-3
d_call: -
clone_size: -
cdr3_length: 14
v_call: TRBV28

cdr3_nt: TGTGCCAGCAGCCGAGAACCCTTGGGCGGCACAGATACGCAGTATTTT
cdr3_aa: CASSREPLGGTDTQYF
j_call: TRBJ2-3
d_call: -
clone_size: -
cdr3_length: 16
v_call: TRBV7-9

cdr3_nt: TGTGCCAGCAGTTTATCAGCGGTTTCCTACGAGCAGTACTTC
cdr3_aa: CASSLSAVSYEQYF
j_call: TRBJ2-7
d_call: -
clone_size: -
cdr3_length: 14
v_call: TRBV27

cdr3_nt: TGCAGCGTTTTACACCGGGACACGAACACCGGGGAGCTGTTTTTT
cdr3_aa: CSVLHRDTNTGELFF
j_call: TRBJ2-2
d_call: -
clone_size: -
cdr3_length: 15
v_call: TRBV29-1

cdr3_nt: TGCGCCAGCAGTGTCGACAGGGGGCCCTACGAGCAGTACTTC
cdr3_aa: CASSVDRGPYEQYF
j_call: TRBJ2-7
d_call: TRBD1
clone_size: -
cdr3_length: 14
v_call: TRBV10-2

cdr3_nt: TGTGCCAGCAGCCCAGAACAGGGGGCTAATCAGCCCCAGCATTTT
cdr3_aa: CASSPEQGANQPQHF
j_call: TRBJ1-5
d_call: TRBD1
clone_size: -
cdr3_length: 15
v_call: TRBV7-9

cdr3_nt: TGTGCCAGCAGCCAGACGCGACAGGGATCAGGCTATGGCTACACCTTC
cdr3_aa: CASSQTRQGSGYGYTF
j_call: TRBJ1-2
d_call: TRBD1
clone_size: once
cdr3_length: 16
v_call: TRBV16

cdr3_nt: TGTGCCAGCAGTTTACTCGGCGGGAGTACGATCTACGAGCAGTACTTC
cdr3_aa: CASSLLGGSTIYEQYF
j_call: TRBJ2-7
d_call: TRBD2
clone_size: -
cdr3_length: 16
v_call: TRBV27

cdr3_nt: TGCGCCAGCAGCCGGGGCAATGAGCAGTTCTTC
cdr3_aa: CASSRGNEQFF
j_call: TRBJ2-1
d_call: -
clone_size: -
cdr3_length: 11
v_call: TRBV5-1

cdr3_nt: TGCAGCGTTGAACCTGTAGGGCGGGGGGAGACCCAGTACTTC
cdr3_aa: CSVEPVGRGETQYF
j_call: TRBJ2-5
d_call: TRBD2
clone_size: -
cdr3_length: 14
v_call: TRBV29-1

cdr3_nt: TGTGCCAGCAGCTCCCGGGCTCTCAGCTCCTACAATGAGCAGTTCTTC
cdr3_aa: CASSSRALSSYNEQFF
j_call: TRBJ2-1
d_call: -
clone_size: -
cdr3_length: 16
v_call: TRBV13

cdr3_nt: TGTGCCAGCAGTTACTCGAGTGAACACGAGCAGTACTTC
cdr3_aa: CASSYSSEHEQYF
j_call: TRBJ2-7
d_call: -
clone_size: -
cdr3_length: 13
v_call: TRBV6-5

cdr3_nt: TGTGCCAGCAGCCCCGGCTACGAGCAGTACTTC
cdr3_aa: CASSPGYEQYF
j_call: TRBJ2-7
d_call: -
clone_size: few
cdr3_length: 11
v_call: TRBV28

cdr3_nt: TGTGCCAGCAGCCTCTGGACTAGATCGGACACCGGGGAGCTGTTTTTT
cdr3_aa: CASSLWTRSDTGELFF
j_call: TRBJ2-2
d_call: TRBD2
clone_size: once
cdr3_length: 16
v_call: TRBV7-2

cdr3_nt: TGTGCCAGCAGCTTCTTTGGGGAGACCCAGTACTTC
cdr3_aa: CASSFFGETQYF
j_call: TRBJ2-5
d_call: -
clone_size: -
cdr3_length: 12
v_call: TRBV5-4

cdr3_nt: TGCGCCAGCAGCCAAGAAGTAGCGGGAGGTGGTGAGACCCAGTACTTC
cdr3_aa: CASSQEVAGGGETQYF
j_call: TRBJ2-5
d_call: TRBD2
clone_size: -
cdr3_length: 16
v_call: TRBV4-1

cdr3_nt: TGTGCCAGCAGAACTACAGGGTCGAGCTATGGCTACACCTTC
cdr3_aa: CASRTTGSSYGYTF
j_call: TRBJ1-2
d_call: -
clone_size: few
cdr3_length: 14
v_call: TRBV6-4

cdr3_nt: TGTGCCAGCAGCGTAGGAGTTATTCTTGCAGATACGCAGTATTTT
cdr3_aa: CASSVGVILADTQYF
j_call: TRBJ2-3
d_call: -
clone_size: -
cdr3_length: 15
v_call: TRBV9

cdr3_nt: TGTGCCAGCAGCCCCAACGGGGTCTATGGCTACACCTTC
cdr3_aa: CASSPNGVYGYTF
j_call: TRBJ1-2
d_call: -
clone_size: -
cdr3_length: 13
v_call: TRBV27

cdr3_nt: TGTGCCAGCAGTGAACCCCTCCAGAGATACGAGCAGTACTTC
cdr3_aa: CASSEPLQRYEQYF
j_call: TRBJ2-7
d_call: -
clone_size: -
cdr3_length: 14
v_call: TRBV2

cdr3_nt: TGTGCCAGCAGTGAAGCGGGCGGTTCAGGGGGGGAATCCTACGAGCAGTACTTC
cdr3_aa: CASSEAGGSGGESYEQYF
j_call: TRBJ2-7
d_call: -
clone_size: -
cdr3_length: 18
v_call: TRBV2

cdr3_nt: TGCGCCAGCAGCCAAGATTTGGACCATTACAATGAGCAGTTCTTC
cdr3_aa: CASSQDLDHYNEQFF
j_call: TRBJ2-1
d_call: -
clone_size: -
cdr3_length: 15
v_call: TRBV4-1

cdr3_nt: TGTGCCTGGAGTGTACTGAACGAAGAGCAGTACTTC
cdr3_aa: CAWSVLNEEQYF
j_call: TRBJ2-7
d_call: -
clone_size: -
cdr3_length: 12
v_call: TRBV30

cdr3_nt: TGTGCCAGCAGCTTGGGGGGGCCAAACACTGAAGCTTTCTTT
cdr3_aa: CASSLGGPNTEAFF
j_call: TRBJ1-1
d_call: -
clone_size: -
cdr3_length: 14
v_call: TRBV7-9

cdr3_nt: TGCGCCAGCAGCTTGCAAAGTGAGGGGCCCACAGATACGCAGTATTTT
cdr3_aa: CASSLQSEGPTDTQYF
j_call: TRBJ2-3
d_call: -
clone_size: -
cdr3_length: 16
v_call: TRBV5-1

cdr3_nt: TGTGCCAGCAGCTTAGCCACTAGCGGGAGGGGTAATGAGCAGTTCTTC
cdr3_aa: CASSLATSGRGNEQFF
j_call: TRBJ2-1
d_call: TRBD2
clone_size: -
cdr3_length: 16
v_call: TRBV7-8

cdr3_nt: TGTGCCAGCAGTTTATCCGCCCGAGGCAACTACGAGCAGTACTTC
cdr3_aa: CASSLSARGNYEQYF
j_call: TRBJ2-7
d_call: -
clone_size: -
cdr3_length: 15
v_call: TRBV27

cdr3_nt: TGTGCCAGCACTGGGGCTAGCGGAACCTCCTACAATGAGCAGTTCTTC
cdr3_aa: CASTGASGTSYNEQFF
j_call: TRBJ2-1
d_call: TRBD2
clone_size: -
cdr3_length: 16
v_call: TRBV9

cdr3_nt: TGTGCCAGCTCACCGGCCCGGGGGACCTCCTTCTACGAGCAGTACTTC
cdr3_aa: CASSPARGTSFYEQYF
j_call: TRBJ2-7
d_call: -
clone_size: -
cdr3_length: 16
v_call: TRBV18

cdr3_nt: TGTGCCAGCAGCCGCGGGACTCAATACACAGATACGCAGTATTTT
cdr3_aa: CASSRGTQYTDTQYF
j_call: TRBJ2-3
d_call: -
clone_size: -
cdr3_length: 15
v_call: TRBV11-3

cdr3_nt: TGTGCCAGCCATTGGCCGGAGGAAGAGACCCAGTACTTC
cdr3_aa: CASHWPEEETQYF
j_call: TRBJ2-5
d_call: -
clone_size: -
cdr3_length: 13
v_call: TRBV11-2

cdr3_nt: TGTGCCATCAGTGATAGGGGGGACAAGTGGTGGGCGCAGTATTTT
cdr3_aa: CAISDRGDKWWAQYF
j_call: TRBJ2-3
d_call: -
clone_size: -
cdr3_length: 15
v_call: TRBV10-3

cdr3_nt: TGTGCCAGCAGATTTGTGGGGGGGAGCTCCTACAATGAGCAGTTCTTC
cdr3_aa: CASRFVGGSSYNEQFF
j_call: TRBJ2-1
d_call: TRBD2
clone_size: -
cdr3_length: 16
v_call: TRBV27

cdr3_nt: TGTGCCAGCAGCTTAGACGGGTCAACACCGGGGGATCCCTACGAGCAGTACTTC
cdr3_aa: CASSLDGSTPGDPYEQYF
j_call: TRBJ2-7
d_call: -
clone_size: -
cdr3_length: 18
v_call: TRBV7-9

cdr3_nt: TGCGCCAGCAGCCCGGGACTAGCGGGAGGGCCTTCTCCCTCCTCCTACAATGAGCAGTTCTTC
cdr3_aa: CASSPGLAGGPSPSSYNEQFF
j_call: TRBJ2-1
d_call: TRBD2
clone_size: -
cdr3_length: 21
v_call: TRBV5-1

cdr3_nt: TGTGCCAGCAGCCAAGAGGGAGATACGCAGTATTTT
cdr3_aa: CASSQEGDTQYF
j_call: TRBJ2-3
d_call: -
clone_size: -
cdr3_length: 12
v_call: TRBV4-2

cdr3_nt: TGTGCCAGCAGCCCCCGCTCGGACAGGACTAGCGCGATAAGTACGCAGTATTTT
cdr3_aa: CASSPRSDRTSAISTQYF
j_call: TRBJ2-3
d_call: TRBD2
clone_size: -
cdr3_length: 18
v_call: TRBV7-9

cdr3_nt: TGCGCCAGCAGCTTGAGGCTAGCGGGAGGGCTTCGCACCGGGGAGCTGTTTTTT
cdr3_aa: CASSLRLAGGLRTGELFF
j_call: TRBJ2-2
d_call: TRBD2
clone_size: -
cdr3_length: 18
v_call: TRBV5-1

cdr3_nt: TGTGCCAGTAGCAGATCAGGGAGGGTTTGGACAGATACGCAGTATTTT
cdr3_aa: CASSRSGRVWTDTQYF
j_call: TRBJ2-3
d_call: TRBD2
clone_size: once
cdr3_length: 16
v_call: TRBV19

cdr3_nt: TGTGCCAGCAGTGAACCCCCCATATTCGGGGTGACAGATACGCAGTATTTT
cdr3_aa: CASSEPPIFGVTDTQYF
j_call: TRBJ2-3
d_call: -
clone_size: -
cdr3_length: 17
v_call: TRBV6-1

cdr3_nt: TGTGCCAGCAGTTTAGGGGACACGGGGAGGCATGAGCAGTTCTTC
cdr3_aa: CASSLGDTGRHEQFF
j_call: TRBJ2-1
d_call: -
clone_size: -
cdr3_length: 15
v_call: TRBV28

cdr3_nt: TGTGCCAGCAGCTTAGCTCAACAGGGGTGGACCGGGGAGCTGTTTTTT
cdr3_aa: CASSLAQQGWTGELFF
j_call: TRBJ2-2
d_call: TRBD1
clone_size: -
cdr3_length: 16
v_call: TRBV11-2

cdr3_nt: TGCGCCAGCAGCCAAGGGCAGTGGAGCTCCTACGAGCAGTACTTC
cdr3_aa: CASSQGQWSSYEQYF
j_call: TRBJ2-7
d_call: -
clone_size: -
cdr3_length: 15
v_call: TRBV4-1

cdr3_nt: TGTGCCAGCAGCCCCCGGGTGGGACTAGAAAGCACAGATACGCAGTATTTT
cdr3_aa: CASSPRVGLESTDTQYF
j_call: TRBJ2-3
d_call: TRBD2
clone_size: -
cdr3_length: 17
v_call: TRBV5-5

cdr3_nt: TGTGCCAGCAGCACCTGGGACGAGGGCTGGAACACCGGGGAGCTGTTTTTT
cdr3_aa: CASSTWDEGWNTGELFF
j_call: TRBJ2-2
d_call: -
clone_size: -
cdr3_length: 17
v_call: TRBV11-2